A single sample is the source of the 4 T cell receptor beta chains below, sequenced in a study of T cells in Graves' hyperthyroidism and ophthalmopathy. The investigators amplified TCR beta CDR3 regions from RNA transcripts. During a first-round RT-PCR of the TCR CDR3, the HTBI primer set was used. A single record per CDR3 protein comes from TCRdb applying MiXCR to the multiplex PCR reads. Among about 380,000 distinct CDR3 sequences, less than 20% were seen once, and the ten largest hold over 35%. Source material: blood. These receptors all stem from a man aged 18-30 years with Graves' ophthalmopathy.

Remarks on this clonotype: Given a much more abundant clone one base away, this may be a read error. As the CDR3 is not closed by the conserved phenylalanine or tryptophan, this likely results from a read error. The CDR3 spells CASSLEPGGYYGYTL. The CDR3 nucleotides read TGTGCCAGCAGTTTAGAGCCCGGAGGTTACTATGGCTACACCCTC. V usage is TRBV12-3 or TRBV12-4 and J usage is TRBJ1-2; no definite D call. The CDR3 is 15 amino acids. V was shortened by 1 base and J by 3 bases, with 12 bases between the two germline ends.

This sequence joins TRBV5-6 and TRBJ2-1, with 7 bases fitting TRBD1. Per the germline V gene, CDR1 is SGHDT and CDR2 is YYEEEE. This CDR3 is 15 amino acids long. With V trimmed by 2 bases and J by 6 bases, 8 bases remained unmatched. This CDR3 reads CASSFRGTGVNEQFF. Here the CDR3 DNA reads TGTGCCAGCAGCTTCCGGGGAACAGGGGTCAATGAGCAGTTCTTC.

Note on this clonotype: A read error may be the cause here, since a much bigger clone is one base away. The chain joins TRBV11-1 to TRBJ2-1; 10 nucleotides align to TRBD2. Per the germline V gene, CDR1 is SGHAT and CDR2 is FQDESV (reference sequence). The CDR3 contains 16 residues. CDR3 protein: CASSLGTSVSYDEQFF. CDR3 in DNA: TGTGCCAGCAGCCTTGGGACTAGCGTATCCTACGATGAGCAGTTCTTC.

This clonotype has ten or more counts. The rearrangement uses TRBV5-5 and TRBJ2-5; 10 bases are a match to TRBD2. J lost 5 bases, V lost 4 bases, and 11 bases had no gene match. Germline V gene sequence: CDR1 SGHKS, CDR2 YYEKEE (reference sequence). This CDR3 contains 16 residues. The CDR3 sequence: CASSTGLARFGETQYF. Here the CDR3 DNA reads TGTGCCAGCAGCACGGGACTAGCGCGCTTCGGGGAGACCCAGTACTTC.